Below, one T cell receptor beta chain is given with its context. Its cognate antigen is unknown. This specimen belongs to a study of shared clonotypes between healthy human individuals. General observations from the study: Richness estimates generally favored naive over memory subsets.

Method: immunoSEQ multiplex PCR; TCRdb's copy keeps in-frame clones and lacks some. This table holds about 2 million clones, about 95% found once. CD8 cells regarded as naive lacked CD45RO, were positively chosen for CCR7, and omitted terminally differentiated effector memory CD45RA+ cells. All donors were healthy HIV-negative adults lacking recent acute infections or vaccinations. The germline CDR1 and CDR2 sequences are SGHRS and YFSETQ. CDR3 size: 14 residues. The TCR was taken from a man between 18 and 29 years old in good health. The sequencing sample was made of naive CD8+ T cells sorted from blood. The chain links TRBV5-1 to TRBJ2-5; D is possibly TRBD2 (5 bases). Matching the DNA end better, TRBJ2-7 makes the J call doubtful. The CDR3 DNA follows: TGCGCCAGCAGCTTAAGCGGAGAGATCTACGAGCAGTACTTC. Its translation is CASSLSGEIYEQYF.